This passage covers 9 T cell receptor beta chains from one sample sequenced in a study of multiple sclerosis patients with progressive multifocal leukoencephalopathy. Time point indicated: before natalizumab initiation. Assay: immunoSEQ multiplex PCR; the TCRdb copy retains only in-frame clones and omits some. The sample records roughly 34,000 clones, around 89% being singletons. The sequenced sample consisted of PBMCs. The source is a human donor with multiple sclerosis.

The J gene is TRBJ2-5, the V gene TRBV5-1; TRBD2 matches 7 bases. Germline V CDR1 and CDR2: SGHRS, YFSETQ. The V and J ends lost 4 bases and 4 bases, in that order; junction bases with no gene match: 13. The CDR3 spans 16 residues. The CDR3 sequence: CASSRLAGQGGETQYF. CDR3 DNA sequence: TGCGCCAGCAGCCGGTTAGCGGGCCAGGGAGGAGAGACCCAGTACTTC.

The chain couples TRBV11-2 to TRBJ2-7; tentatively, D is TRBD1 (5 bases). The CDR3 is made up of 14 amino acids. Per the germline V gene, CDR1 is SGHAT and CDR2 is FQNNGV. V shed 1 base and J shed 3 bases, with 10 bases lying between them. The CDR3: CASSLAGWNYEQYF. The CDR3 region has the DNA TGTGCCAGCAGCTTAGCAGGGTGGAACTACGAGCAGTACTTC.

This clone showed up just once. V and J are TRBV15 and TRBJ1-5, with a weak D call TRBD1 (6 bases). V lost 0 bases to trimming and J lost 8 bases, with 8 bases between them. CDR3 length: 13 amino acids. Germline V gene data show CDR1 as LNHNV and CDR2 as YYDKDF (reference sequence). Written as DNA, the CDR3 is TGTGCCACCAGCAGAGATCCAGGGGAGCCCCAGCATTTT. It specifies CATSRDPGEPQHF.

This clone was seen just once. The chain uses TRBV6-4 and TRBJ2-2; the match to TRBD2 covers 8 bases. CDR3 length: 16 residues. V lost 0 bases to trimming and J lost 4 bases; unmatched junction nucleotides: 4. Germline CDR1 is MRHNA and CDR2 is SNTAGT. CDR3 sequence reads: CASSDSAREGTGELFF. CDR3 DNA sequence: TGTGCCAGCAGTGACTCGGCCCGGGAGGGCACCGGGGAGCTGTTTTTT.

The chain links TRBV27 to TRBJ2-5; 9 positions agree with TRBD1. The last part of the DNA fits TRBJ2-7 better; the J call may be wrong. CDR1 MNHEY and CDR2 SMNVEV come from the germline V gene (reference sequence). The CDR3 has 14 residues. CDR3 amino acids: CASSYGQGWDEQYF. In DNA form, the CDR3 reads TGTGCCAGCAGTTACGGACAGGGGTGGGACGAGCAGTACTTC.

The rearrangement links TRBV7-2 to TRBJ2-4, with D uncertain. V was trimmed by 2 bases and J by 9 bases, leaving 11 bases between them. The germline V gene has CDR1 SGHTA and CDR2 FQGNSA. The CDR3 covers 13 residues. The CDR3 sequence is CASSLYPGGIQYF. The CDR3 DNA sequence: TGTGCCAGCAGCTTATACCCCGGTGGCATTCAGTACTTC. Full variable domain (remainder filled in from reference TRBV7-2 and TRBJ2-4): GAGVSQSPSNKVTEKGKDVELRCDPISGHTALYWYRQSLGQGLEFLIYFQGNSAPDKSGLPSDRFSAERTGGSVSTLTIQRTQQEDSAVYLCASSLYPGGIQYFGAGTRLSVL.

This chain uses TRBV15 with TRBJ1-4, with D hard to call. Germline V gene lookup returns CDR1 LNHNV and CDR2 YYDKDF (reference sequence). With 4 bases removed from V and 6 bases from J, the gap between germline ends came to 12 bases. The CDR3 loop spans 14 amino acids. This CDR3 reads CATSKVAGDEKLFF. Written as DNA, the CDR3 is TGTGCCACCAGCAAAGTGGCTGGGGATGAAAAACTGTTTTTT.

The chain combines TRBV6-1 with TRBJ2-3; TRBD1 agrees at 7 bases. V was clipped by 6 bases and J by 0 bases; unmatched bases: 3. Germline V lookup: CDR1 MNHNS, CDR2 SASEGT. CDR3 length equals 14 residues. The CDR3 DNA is TGTGCCAGCAGATTCAGGGGGAGCACAGATACGCAGTATTTT. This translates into CASRFRGSTDTQYF.

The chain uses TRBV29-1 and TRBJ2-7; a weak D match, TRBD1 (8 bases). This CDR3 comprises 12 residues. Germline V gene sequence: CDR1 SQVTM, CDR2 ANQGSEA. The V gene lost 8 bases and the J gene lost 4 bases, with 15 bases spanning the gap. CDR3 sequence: CSIQQGGYEQYF. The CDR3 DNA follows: TGCAGCATCCAACAGGGGGGGTACGAGCAGTACTTC.